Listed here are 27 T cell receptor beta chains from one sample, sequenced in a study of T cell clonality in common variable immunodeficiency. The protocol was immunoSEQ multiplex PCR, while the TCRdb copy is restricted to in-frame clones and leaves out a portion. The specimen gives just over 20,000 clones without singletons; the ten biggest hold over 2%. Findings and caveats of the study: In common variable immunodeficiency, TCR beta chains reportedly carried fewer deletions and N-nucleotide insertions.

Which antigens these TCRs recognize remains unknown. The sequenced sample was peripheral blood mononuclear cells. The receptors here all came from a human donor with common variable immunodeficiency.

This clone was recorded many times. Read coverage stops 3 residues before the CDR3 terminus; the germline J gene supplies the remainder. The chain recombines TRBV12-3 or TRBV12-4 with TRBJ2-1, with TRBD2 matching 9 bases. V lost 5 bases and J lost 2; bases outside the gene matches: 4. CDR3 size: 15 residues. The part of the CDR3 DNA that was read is TGTGCCAGCAGTAGGAGCGGGGGGCCCTACAATGAG. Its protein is CASSRSGGPYNE. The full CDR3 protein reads CASSRSGGPYNEQFF.

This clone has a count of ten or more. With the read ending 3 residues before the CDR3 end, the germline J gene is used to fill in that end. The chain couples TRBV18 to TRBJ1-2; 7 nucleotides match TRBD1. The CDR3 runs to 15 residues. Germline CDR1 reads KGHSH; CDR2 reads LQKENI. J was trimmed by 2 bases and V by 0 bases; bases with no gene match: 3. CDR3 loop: CASSPPDRINYGYTF. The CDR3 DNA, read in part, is TGTGCCAGCTCACCACCGGACAGGATCAACTATGGC.

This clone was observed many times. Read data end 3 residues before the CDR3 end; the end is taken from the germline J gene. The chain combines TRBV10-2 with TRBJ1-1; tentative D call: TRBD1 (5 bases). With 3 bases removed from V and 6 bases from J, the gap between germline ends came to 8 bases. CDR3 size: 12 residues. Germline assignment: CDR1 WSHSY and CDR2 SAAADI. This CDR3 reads CASSDGGAEAFF. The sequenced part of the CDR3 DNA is TGCGCCAGCAGTGATGGAGGGGCTGAA.

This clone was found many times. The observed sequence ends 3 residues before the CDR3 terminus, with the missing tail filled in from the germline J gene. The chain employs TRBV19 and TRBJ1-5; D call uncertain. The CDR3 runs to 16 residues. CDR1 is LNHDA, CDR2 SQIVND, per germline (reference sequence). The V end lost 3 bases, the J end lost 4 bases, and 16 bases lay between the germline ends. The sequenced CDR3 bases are TGTGCCAGTAGTATTGACACGCCTTTTTGGAATCAGCCC. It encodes CASSIDTPFWNQP. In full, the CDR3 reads CASSIDTPFWNQPQHF. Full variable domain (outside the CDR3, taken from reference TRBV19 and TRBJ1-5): DGGITQSPKYLFRKEGQNVTLSCEQNLNHDAMYWYRQDPGQGLRLIYYSQIVNDFQKGDIAEGYSVSREKKESFPLTVTSAQKNPTAFYLCASSIDTPFWNQPQHFGDGTRLSIL.

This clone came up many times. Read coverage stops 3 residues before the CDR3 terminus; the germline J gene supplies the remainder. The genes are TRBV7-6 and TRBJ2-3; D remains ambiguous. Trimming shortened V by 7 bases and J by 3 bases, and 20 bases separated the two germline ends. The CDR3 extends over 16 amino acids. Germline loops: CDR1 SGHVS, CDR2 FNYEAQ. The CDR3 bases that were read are TGTGCCAGCAAGCTTAACCCCCTAAGTAGAACAGATACG. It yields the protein CASKLNPLSRTDT. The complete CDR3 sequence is CASKLNPLSRTDTQYF.

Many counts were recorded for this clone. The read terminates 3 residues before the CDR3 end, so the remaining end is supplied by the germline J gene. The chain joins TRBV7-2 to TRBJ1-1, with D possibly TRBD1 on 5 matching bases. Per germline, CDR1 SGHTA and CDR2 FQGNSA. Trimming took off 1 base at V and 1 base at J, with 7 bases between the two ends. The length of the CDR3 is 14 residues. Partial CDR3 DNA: TGTGCCAGCAGCTTAGTCACAGGGAACACTGAA. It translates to CASSLVTGNTE. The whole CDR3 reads CASSLVTGNTEAFF.

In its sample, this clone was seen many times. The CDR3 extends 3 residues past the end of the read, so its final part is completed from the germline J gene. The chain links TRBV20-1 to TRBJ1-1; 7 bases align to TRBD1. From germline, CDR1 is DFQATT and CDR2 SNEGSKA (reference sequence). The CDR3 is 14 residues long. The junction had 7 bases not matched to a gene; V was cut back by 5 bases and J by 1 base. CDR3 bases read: TGCAGTGCTCTCGGCAGGGGGAGGAACACTGAA. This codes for CSALGRGRNTE. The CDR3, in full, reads CSALGRGRNTEAFF.

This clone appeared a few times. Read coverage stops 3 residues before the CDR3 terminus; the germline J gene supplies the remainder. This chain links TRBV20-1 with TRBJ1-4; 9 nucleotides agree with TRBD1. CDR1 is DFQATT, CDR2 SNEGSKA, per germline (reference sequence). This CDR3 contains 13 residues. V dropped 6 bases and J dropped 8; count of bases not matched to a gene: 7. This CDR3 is CSAVGQGKEKLFF. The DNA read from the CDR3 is TGCAGTGCCGTAGGACAGGGGAAGGAAAAA.

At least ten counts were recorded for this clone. CDR3 region: CATRFRPRDNEQFF. Incomplete CDR3 DNA: TGTGCCACCAGGTTCAGACCAAGGGACAATGAG. The J gene is TRBJ2-1, the V gene TRBV2; no reliable D call. The read ends 3 residues early relative to the CDR3; the germline J gene fills the gap. The CDR3 totals 14 residues. The V and J ends lost 10 bases and 5 bases respectively, with 18 bases between them. Germline-derived CDR1 and CDR2 are SNHLY and FYNNEI.

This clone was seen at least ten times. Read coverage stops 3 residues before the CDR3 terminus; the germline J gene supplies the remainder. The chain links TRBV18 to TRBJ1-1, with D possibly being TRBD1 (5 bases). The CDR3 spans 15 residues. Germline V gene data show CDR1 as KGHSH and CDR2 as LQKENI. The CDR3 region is CASSPRGAGTAEAFF. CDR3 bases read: TGTGCCAGCTCACCCCGCGGGGCGGGCACGGCGGAA.

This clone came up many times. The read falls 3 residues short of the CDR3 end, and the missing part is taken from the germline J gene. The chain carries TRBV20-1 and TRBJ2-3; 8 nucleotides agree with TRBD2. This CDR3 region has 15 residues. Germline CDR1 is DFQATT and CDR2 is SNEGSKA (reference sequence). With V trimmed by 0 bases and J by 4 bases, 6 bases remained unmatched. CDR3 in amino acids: CSARDYGLAADTQYF. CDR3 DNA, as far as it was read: TGCAGTGCTAGAGATTACGGACTAGCCGCAGATACG.

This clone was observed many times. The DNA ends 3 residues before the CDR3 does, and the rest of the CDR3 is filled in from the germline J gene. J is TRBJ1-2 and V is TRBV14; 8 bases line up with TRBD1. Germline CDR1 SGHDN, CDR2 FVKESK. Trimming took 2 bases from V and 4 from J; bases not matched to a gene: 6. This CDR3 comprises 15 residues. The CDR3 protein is CASSQTTGAPYGYTF. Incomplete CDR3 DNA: TGTGCCAGCAGCCAAACGACAGGGGCGCCCTATGGC.

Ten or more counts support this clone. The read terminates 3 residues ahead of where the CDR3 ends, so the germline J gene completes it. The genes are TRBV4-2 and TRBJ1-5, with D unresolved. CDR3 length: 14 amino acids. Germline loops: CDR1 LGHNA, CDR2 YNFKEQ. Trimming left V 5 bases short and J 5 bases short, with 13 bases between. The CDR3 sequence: CASSLEHGDQPQHF. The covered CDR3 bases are TGTGCCAGCAGCTTGGAGCACGGGGATCAGCCC.

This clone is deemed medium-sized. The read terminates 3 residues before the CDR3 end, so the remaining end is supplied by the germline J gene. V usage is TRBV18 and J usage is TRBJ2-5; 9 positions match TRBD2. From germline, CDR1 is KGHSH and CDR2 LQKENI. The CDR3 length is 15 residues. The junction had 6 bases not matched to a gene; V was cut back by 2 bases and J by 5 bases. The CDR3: CASSPGLAGWETQYF. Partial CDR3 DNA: TGTGCCAGCTCACCAGGCCTAGCGGGGTGGGAGACC.

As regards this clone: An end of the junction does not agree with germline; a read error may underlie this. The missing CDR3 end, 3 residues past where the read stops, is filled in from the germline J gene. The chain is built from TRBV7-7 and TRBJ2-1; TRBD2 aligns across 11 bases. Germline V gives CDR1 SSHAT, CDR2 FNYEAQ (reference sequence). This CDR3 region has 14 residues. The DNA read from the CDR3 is TGTGCTAGCAGCTTAGGGACTAGCGGTTATGAG. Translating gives CASSLGTSGYE. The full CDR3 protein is CASSLGTSGYEQFF.

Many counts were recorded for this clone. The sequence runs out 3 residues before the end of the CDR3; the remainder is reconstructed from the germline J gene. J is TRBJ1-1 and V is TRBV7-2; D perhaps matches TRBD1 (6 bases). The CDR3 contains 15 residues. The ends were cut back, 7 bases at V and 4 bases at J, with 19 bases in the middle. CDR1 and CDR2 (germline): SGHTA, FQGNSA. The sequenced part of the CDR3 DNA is TGTGCCAGCAATCAATACAGGGCGATAGGCACTGAA. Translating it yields CASNQYRAIGTE. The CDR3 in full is CASNQYRAIGTEAFF.

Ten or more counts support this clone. This CDR3 reads CACNRVNYGYTF. The covered CDR3 bases are TGTGCCTGTAACAGGGTGAACTATGGC. This rearrangement joins TRBV30 to TRBJ1-2; the D gene is possibly TRBD1 (6 bases). From the germline J gene comes the end of the CDR3, since the read stops 3 residues before it. CDR1 GTSNPN and CDR2 SVGIG come from the germline V gene (reference sequence). The length of the CDR3 is 12 residues. The V end was cut by 6 bases, the J end by 2 bases, with 10 bases between.

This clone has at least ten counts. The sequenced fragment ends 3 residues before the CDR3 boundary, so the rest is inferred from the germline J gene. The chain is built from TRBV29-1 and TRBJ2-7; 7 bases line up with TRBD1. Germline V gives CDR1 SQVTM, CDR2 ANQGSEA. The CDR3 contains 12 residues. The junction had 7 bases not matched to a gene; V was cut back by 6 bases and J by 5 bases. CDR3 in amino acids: CSVSDRDDEQYF. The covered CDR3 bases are TGCAGCGTATCAGACAGGGATGACGAG.

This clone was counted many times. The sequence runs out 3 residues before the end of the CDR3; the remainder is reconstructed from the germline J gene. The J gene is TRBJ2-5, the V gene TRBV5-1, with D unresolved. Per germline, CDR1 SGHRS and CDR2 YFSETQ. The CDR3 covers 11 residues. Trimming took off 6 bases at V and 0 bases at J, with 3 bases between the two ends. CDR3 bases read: TGCGCCAGCACCGACCAAGAGACC. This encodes CASTDQET. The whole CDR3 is CASTDQETQYF.

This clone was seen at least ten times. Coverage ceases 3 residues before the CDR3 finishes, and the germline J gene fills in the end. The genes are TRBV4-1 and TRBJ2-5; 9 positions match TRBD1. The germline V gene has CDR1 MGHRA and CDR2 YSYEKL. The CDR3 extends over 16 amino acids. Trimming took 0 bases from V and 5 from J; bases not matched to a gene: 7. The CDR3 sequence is CASSQDEDRGSETQYF. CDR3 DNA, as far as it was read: TGCGCCAGCAGCCAAGACGAGGACAGGGGATCGGAGACC.

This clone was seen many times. The CDR3 spells CASSEYREVTEAFF. The part of the CDR3 DNA that was read is TGCGCCAGCAGTGAATACCGAGAGGTCACTGAA. This sequence joins TRBV5-1 and TRBJ1-1, with D unclear. From the germline J gene comes the end of the CDR3, since the read stops 3 residues before it. V dropped 5 bases and J dropped 4 bases, with 15 bases sitting between them. Germline V gene sequence: CDR1 SGHRS, CDR2 YFSETQ. The CDR3 totals 14 residues.

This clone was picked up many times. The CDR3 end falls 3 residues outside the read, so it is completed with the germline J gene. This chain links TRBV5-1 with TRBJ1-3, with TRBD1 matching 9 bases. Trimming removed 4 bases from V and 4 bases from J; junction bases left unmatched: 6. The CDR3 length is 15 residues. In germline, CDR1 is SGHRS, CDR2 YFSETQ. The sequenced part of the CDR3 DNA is TGCGCCAGCAGCCCGGGACAGGGAGGCGGAAACACC. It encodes CASSPGQGGGNT. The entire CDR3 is CASSPGQGGGNTIYF.

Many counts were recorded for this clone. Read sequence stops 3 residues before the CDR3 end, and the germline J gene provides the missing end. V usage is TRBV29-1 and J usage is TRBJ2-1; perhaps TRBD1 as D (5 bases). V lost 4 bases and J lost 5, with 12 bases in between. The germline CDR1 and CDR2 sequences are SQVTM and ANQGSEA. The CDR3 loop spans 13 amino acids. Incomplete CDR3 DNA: TGCAGCGTTGGGACAAGCGCTAACAATGAG. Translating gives CSVGTSANNE. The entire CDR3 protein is CSVGTSANNEQFF.

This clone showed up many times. This CDR3 reads CASSSFGAGSYNEQFF. CDR3 DNA (partial): TGTGCCAGCAGTTCCTTCGGAGCGGGGAGCTACAATGAG. This chain joins TRBV13 and TRBJ2-1; 7 positions match TRBD2. The read falls 3 residues short of the CDR3 end, and the missing part is taken from the germline J gene. V shed 6 bases, J shed 3 bases, and the junction held 11 bases outside the gene matches. The length of the CDR3 is 16 residues. Germline assignment: CDR1 PRHDT and CDR2 FYEKMQ (reference sequence).

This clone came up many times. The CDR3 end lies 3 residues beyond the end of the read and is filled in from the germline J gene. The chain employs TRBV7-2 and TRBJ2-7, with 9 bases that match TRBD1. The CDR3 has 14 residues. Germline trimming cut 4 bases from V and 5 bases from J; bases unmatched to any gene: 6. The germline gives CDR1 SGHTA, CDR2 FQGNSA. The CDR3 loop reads CASSSQGTGNEQYF. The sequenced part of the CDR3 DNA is TGTGCCAGCAGCTCGCAGGGGACAGGGAACGAG.

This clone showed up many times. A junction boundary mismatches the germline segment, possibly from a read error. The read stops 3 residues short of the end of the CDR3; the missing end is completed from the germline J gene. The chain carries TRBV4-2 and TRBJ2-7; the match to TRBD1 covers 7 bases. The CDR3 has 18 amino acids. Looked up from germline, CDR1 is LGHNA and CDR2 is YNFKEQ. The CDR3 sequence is CASSPFPSKTGLAYEQYF. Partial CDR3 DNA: TGCGCCAGCAGCCCTTTTCCGAGTAAGACAGGGCTTGCCTACGAG.

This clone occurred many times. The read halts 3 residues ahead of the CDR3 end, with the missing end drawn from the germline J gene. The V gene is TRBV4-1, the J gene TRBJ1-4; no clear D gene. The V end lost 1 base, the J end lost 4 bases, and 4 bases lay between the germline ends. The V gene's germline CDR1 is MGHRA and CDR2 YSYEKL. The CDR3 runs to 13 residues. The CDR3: CASSQVLNEKLFF. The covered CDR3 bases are TGCGCCAGCAGCCAAGTACTTAATGAAAAA.